Following are 28 T cell receptor beta chains from one sample sequenced in a study of T cell repertoires in cytomegalovirus infection. MiXCR, run by TCRdb on the reads, gives a single entry per CDR3 protein. This sample carries about 500,000 distinct CDR3 sequences, 30% to 40% of them seen once, and the ten largest clones take about 17%. For these receptors, no antigen is known. The source material was cultured PBMCs, sampled from culture after CMV antigen stimulation. The receptors come from a human donor in good health (CMV status not recorded). Some clones in this sample may be carry-over from other donors' samples.

The sample holds a few counts of this clonotype. This chain connects TRBV7-6 to TRBJ2-3, with 10 bases identical to TRBD2. The length of the CDR3 is 17 residues. V lost 5 bases, J lost 4 bases, and 12 bases stayed unmatched. The V gene's germline CDR1 is SGHVS and CDR2 FNYEAQ. The CDR3, as DNA: TGTGCCAGCAGCCCGGGGACTAGCGAAAATCGCGCAGATACGCAGTATTTT. Encoded protein: CASSPGTSENRADTQYF.

The V gene is TRBV19, the J gene TRBJ2-3; D gene unclear. With 3 bases removed from V and 4 bases from J, the gap between germline ends came to 5 bases. There are 12 residues in the CDR3. Germline-derived CDR1 and CDR2 are LNHDA and SQIVND (reference sequence). The CDR3 DNA reads as TGTGCCAGTAGTATTTTTGCAGATACGCAGTATTTT. Translation gives CASSIFADTQYF.

The chain couples TRBV19 to TRBJ2-3, with 10 bases that match TRBD1. V lost 6 bases to trimming and J lost 4 bases; unmatched junction nucleotides: 4. CDR1 and CDR2 (germline): LNHDA, SQIVND (reference sequence). This CDR3 region has 14 residues. The CDR3: CASSDRGHPDTQYF. The CDR3 region has the DNA TGTGCCAGTAGCGACAGGGGGCACCCAGATACGCAGTATTTT.

V and J are TRBV25-1 and TRBJ2-1, with TRBD2 matching 12 bases. The trim removed 6 bases at V and 6 bases at J, leaving 6 bases unmatched. The length of the CDR3 is 15 residues. Germline V gene lookup returns CDR1 MGHDK and CDR2 SYGVNS. The CDR3 sequence is CASRSLAGGLNEQFF. For the CDR3, the DNA is TGTGCCAGCAGGTCACTAGCGGGAGGTCTCAATGAGCAGTTCTTC.

The chain carries TRBV5-8 and TRBJ1-1; the D is unclear. The CDR3 runs to 14 residues. Germline V CDR1 and CDR2: SGHTS, YDEGEE. The V gene lost 0 bases and the J gene lost 3 bases, with 9 bases spanning the gap. CDR3 sequence: CASSLAPRDTEAFF. The CDR3 nucleotides are TGTGCCAGCAGCTTGGCCCCCCGGGACACTGAAGCTTTCTTT.

This clonotype was seen more than once but under ten times. This rearrangement joins TRBV27 to TRBJ2-3, with D hard to call. CDR1 MNHEY and CDR2 SMNVEV come from the germline V gene (reference sequence). Trimming stripped 2 bases from V and 5 bases from J, with 11 bases between. The CDR3 is made up of 14 amino acids. CDR3 protein: CASSLMDGRDTQYF. The CDR3 DNA follows: TGTGCCAGCAGTTTAATGGACGGCCGAGATACGCAGTATTTT.

This clonotype has just a few counts. V is TRBV3-1 and J is TRBJ1-5, with a possible D match to TRBD1 (5 bases). V gave up 0 bases and J gave up 7 bases, with 13 bases separating them. The CDR3 is 15 amino acids. CDR1 is LGHDT, CDR2 YNNKEL, per germline (reference sequence). CDR3 sequence: CASSQDVGGGQPQHF. In nucleotides, the CDR3 is TGTGCCAGCAGCCAAGATGTGGGGGGAGGGCAGCCCCAGCATTTT.

CDR3 region: CASGLLGGEQFF. CDR3 sequence (DNA): TGTGCTAGTGGTTTGTTGGGGGGTGAGCAGTTCTTC. The rearrangement links TRBV12-5 to TRBJ2-1, with D perhaps TRBD2 (6 bases). This CDR3 has 12 residues. The V gene lost 2 bases and the J gene lost 9 bases, with 8 bases spanning the gap. The germline V gene encodes CDR1 LGHNT and CDR2 FRNRAP.

This clonotype was observed at least ten times. This chain joins TRBV7-9 and TRBJ1-4; TRBD1 aligns across 7 bases. Per germline, CDR1 SEHNR and CDR2 FQNEAQ (reference sequence). Trimming removed 3 bases from V and 14 bases from J; junction bases left unmatched: 9. This CDR3 contains 13 residues. The CDR3 nucleotides are TGTGCCAGCAGCTTGGCTGGGACAGAAGTGCTGTTTTTT. Amino acids: CASSLAGTEVLFF.

There are a few counts of this clonotype. One end of the junction varies from germline; a read error may be responsible. This chain connects TRBV6-6 to TRBJ2-5; no firm D call. The CDR3 is made up of 11 amino acids. The germline V gene encodes CDR1 MNHNY and CDR2 SVGAGI (reference sequence). The chain's CDR3 is CACRLQETQYF. Written as DNA, the CDR3 is TGTGCCTGCAGACTCCAAGAGACCCAGTACTTC.

The chain carries TRBV9 and TRBJ2-5; TRBD2 agrees at 8 bases. CDR1 is SGDLS, CDR2 YYNGEE, per germline. This CDR3 comprises 16 residues. Losses at the gene ends were 0 bases for V and 5 bases for J; bases not matched to a gene: 9. CDR3 DNA sequence: TGTGCCAGCAGCGTAGAAGACGGGAGGGCCTGGGAGACCCAGTACTTC. Translation: CASSVEDGRAWETQYF. The variable domain in full, completed from reference TRBV9 and TRBJ2-5, reads DSGVTQTPKHLITATGQRVTLRCSPRSGDLSVYWYQQSLDQGLQFLIQYYNGEERAKGNILERFSAQQFPDLHSELNLSSLELGDSALYFCASSVEDGRAWETQYFGPGTRLLVL.

Only a few counts were recorded for this clonotype. The V and J genes are TRBV7-2 and TRBJ2-3; D is undetermined. V was cut by 3 bases and J by 4 bases, with 8 bases left in between. This CDR3 spans 13 amino acids. Germline V CDR1 and CDR2: SGHTA, FQGNSA. Here the CDR3 reads CASSFEVPDTQYF. DNA for the CDR3: TGTGCCAGCAGCTTTGAGGTCCCAGATACGCAGTATTTT.

In this sample, this clonotype turned up many times. The rearrangement joins TRBV7-2 to TRBJ2-5; the match to TRBD2 covers 11 bases. The length of the CDR3 is 15 residues. CDR1 is SGHTA and CDR2 is FQGNSA in the germline V gene. V was clipped by 5 bases and J by 5 bases; unmatched bases: 7. CDR3 loop: CASSRLAGTEETQYF. Here the CDR3 DNA reads TGTGCCAGCAGCCGACTAGCGGGGACAGAGGAGACCCAGTACTTC.

This clonotype was picked up many times. The chain recombines TRBV7-2 with TRBJ1-6; D ambiguous. Trimming took 1 base from V and 7 from J, leaving 14 bases between them. In germline, CDR1 is SGHTA, CDR2 FQGNSA. This CDR3 comprises 16 residues. The CDR3 DNA reads TGTGCCAGCAGCTTAGGAGTGAACAGTGCGAATTCACCCCTCCACTTT. As protein: CASSLGVNSANSPLHF. Together with reference TRBV7-2 and TRBJ1-6, the CDR3 gives the full variable domain: GAGVSQSPSNKVTEKGKDVELRCDPISGHTALYWYRQSLGQGLEFLIYFQGNSAPDKSGLPSDRFSAERTGGSVSTLTIQRTQQEDSAVYLCASSLGVNSANSPLHFGNGTRLTVT.

V gene TRBV5-8 combines with J gene TRBJ2-1; TRBD2 matches at 12 bases. J was trimmed by 5 bases and V by 3 bases; bases with no gene match: 9. There are 17 residues in the CDR3. Germline CDR1 is SGHTS and CDR2 is YDEGEE. The DNA of the CDR3 is TGTGCCAGCAGCTGGGGCCATCTAGCGGGAGGGAACAATGAGCAGTTCTTC. Encoded protein: CASSWGHLAGGNNEQFF.

The chain combines TRBV14 with TRBJ1-4, with D tentatively TRBD1 (6 bases). The CDR3 covers 15 residues. Germline V gene data show CDR1 as SGHDN and CDR2 as FVKESK. Trimming took 0 bases from V and 8 from J, leaving 13 bases between them. This CDR3 is CASSQEHRVGEKLFF. CDR3 DNA: TGTGCCAGCAGCCAAGAGCACAGGGTGGGAGAAAAACTGTTTTTT.

Here the CDR3 reads CASSLRLAGGLQYF. The CDR3 region has the DNA TGTGCCAGCAGCTTAAGATTAGCGGGAGGTCTTCAGTACTTC. This sequence joins TRBV7-8 and TRBJ2-4, with 10 bases identical to TRBD2. The CDR3 loop spans 14 amino acids. The germline CDR1 and CDR2 sequences are SGHVS and FQNEAQ. V lost 2 bases and J lost 11; bases outside the gene matches: 6.

The CDR3 nucleotides are TGTGCCAGCAGCTTAGATGTGGGACGGCACGAAAAACTGTTTTTT. Amino acid sequence: CASSLDVGRHEKLFF. V is TRBV11-2 and J is TRBJ1-4; TRBD1 is a possible D gene (5 bases). Germline values: CDR1 SGHAT, CDR2 FQNNGV. The germline V and J ends were trimmed by 0 bases and 8 bases, with 13 bases remaining between them. The CDR3 covers 15 residues.

This sequence joins TRBV28 and TRBJ1-1, with 8 bases lining up with TRBD1. Per germline, CDR1 MDHEN and CDR2 SYDVKM. This CDR3 spans 14 amino acids. The J segment lost 6 bases and the V segment lost 4 bases, leaving 7 bases of the junction unmatched. The CDR3: CASSSQGARAEAFF. As DNA, the CDR3 is TGTGCCAGCAGTTCCCAGGGGGCGAGGGCTGAAGCTTTCTTT.

V is TRBV6-2 or TRBV6-3 and J is TRBJ2-7; D is uncertain. This CDR3 is 11 amino acids long. Per germline, CDR1 MNHEY and CDR2 SVGEGT. V shed 6 bases and J shed 6 bases, with 9 bases lying between them. The CDR3: CASSQGAEQYF. DNA for the CDR3: TGTGCCAGCAGCCAAGGCGCCGAGCAGTACTTC.

This clonotype was counted a few times. The chain combines TRBV7-9 with TRBJ2-3, with 7 positions matching TRBD1. J lost 0 bases, V lost 2 bases, and 2 bases had no gene match. Germline V lookup: CDR1 SEHNR, CDR2 FQNEAQ (reference sequence). The CDR3 has 15 residues. CDR3 DNA: TGTGCCAGCAGCTTATTGGGACAGAGCACAGATACGCAGTATTTT. It codes for CASSLLGQSTDTQYF.

The chain is built from TRBV9 and TRBJ2-1, with TRBD2 identical over 15 bases. The length of the CDR3 is 16 residues. Germline V CDR1 and CDR2: SGDLS, YYNGEE. With 2 bases clipped from V and 6 bases from J, the junction kept 3 bases outside the gene matches. Here the CDR3 DNA reads TGTGCCAGCAGCGTCAGGGGACTAGCGGGAGGCAATGAGCAGTTCTTC. It is translated as CASSVRGLAGGNEQFF. The entire variable domain, with the rest obtained from reference TRBV9 and TRBJ2-1, is as follows: DSGVTQTPKHLITATGQRVTLRCSPRSGDLSVYWYQQSLDQGLQFLIQYYNGEERAKGNILERFSAQQFPDLHSELNLSSLELGDSALYFCASSVRGLAGGNEQFFGPGTRLTVL.

This clonotype has just a few counts. This rearrangement joins TRBV5-1 to TRBJ1-4, with 8 bases aligning to TRBD1. This CDR3 has 15 residues. The ends lost 5 bases at V and 5 bases at J; junction bases unmatched: 8. The germline gives CDR1 SGHRS, CDR2 YFSETQ. DNA of the CDR3: TGCGCCAGCAGTCACGGACAGGGAGGGAATGAAAAACTGTTTTTT. Protein sequence: CASSHGQGGNEKLFF.

This clonotype was detected a few times. This chain links TRBV7-8 with TRBJ1-2, with unresolved D. Germline V lookup: CDR1 SGHVS, CDR2 FQNEAQ. This CDR3 region has 15 residues. Trimming removed 1 base at V and 4 bases at J, with 13 bases between. The CDR3 here is CASSLVTSGFYGYTF. The CDR3 DNA follows: TGTGCCAGCAGCTTAGTGACATCTGGTTTCTATGGCTACACCTTC.

Here the CDR3 reads CASSFYDPDEQYF. The CDR3 DNA reads as TGTGCCAGCAGCTTTTACGACCCAGACGAGCAGTACTTC. The chain has TRBV7-2 and TRBJ2-7; no clear D. The CDR3 is 13 residues long. V was pared by 3 bases and J by 5 bases, with 11 bases between. Germline lookup yields CDR1 SGHTA and CDR2 FQGNSA.

This clonotype was picked up many times. J is TRBJ2-1 and V is TRBV7-2, with 11 bases fitting TRBD2. V shed 4 bases and J 7 bases; nucleotides not matched to a gene: 9. CDR1 SGHTA and CDR2 FQGNSA come from the germline V gene. This CDR3 contains 16 residues. The CDR3 spells CASSSAIAGGPNEQFF. The CDR3 DNA reads as TGTGCCAGCAGCTCAGCTATAGCGGGAGGGCCGAATGAGCAGTTCTTC.

The chain joins TRBV7-2 to TRBJ1-5, with D possibly TRBD1 on 5 matching bases. This CDR3 contains 16 residues. CDR1 is SGHTA, CDR2 FQGNSA, per germline. Trimming cost V 1 base and J 1 base, with 11 bases left between them. DNA for the CDR3: TGTGCCAGCAGCTTAGTAGTGGGGGTCAGCAATCAGCCCCAGCATTTT. As protein: CASSLVVGVSNQPQHF.

The chain couples TRBV6-1 to TRBJ2-5, with D perhaps matching TRBD1 (5 bases). The CDR3 is 14 amino acids. From germline, CDR1 is MNHNS and CDR2 SASEGT. V was trimmed by 1 base and J by 5 bases, leaving 11 bases between them. The CDR3 loop reads CASSEGLGLETQYF. For the CDR3, the DNA is TGTGCCAGCAGTGAAGGACTGGGGCTGGAGACCCAGTACTTC.